Described below is a single T cell receptor beta chain sequence and its context. The antigen is undetermined. This sample is part of a study of cytomegalovirus exposure and HLA in healthy donors. Though nominally healthy at sampling, donors likely had unrecorded immune exposures. Amplification used 60 Vbeta primers and 13 Jbeta primers. This table comes from immunoSEQ multiplex PCR, and its TCRdb copy is limited to in-frame clones, with some not included. The sample contains 200,000 to 250,000 clones, roughly 84% of which appear only once. General study results and limits: Most of the CMV-associated TCR beta chains (in a later analysis) appeared to be HLA-restricted.

Germline CDR1 is MDHEN and CDR2 is SYDVKM. V was trimmed by 6 bases and J by 3 bases, leaving 9 bases between them. This CDR3 spans 12 amino acids. Sequenced input: PBMCs. The source of this sequence is a man aged 45-65 years in good health and CMV-seronegative. V is TRBV28 and J is TRBJ2-7; tentatively, D is TRBD1 (5 bases). CDR3 bases: TGTGCCAGCAGCACGCAGGGCTACGAGCAGTACTTC. It specifies CASSTQGYEQYF.